These 32 T cell receptor beta chains share one sample of origin, sequenced in a study of T cells after yellow fever vaccination. TCRdb analysed the 5' RACE reads with MiXCR anew, one entry per CDR3 protein. The sample has about 330,000 distinct CDR3 sequences, 7% to 10% seen once. The input for sequencing was PBMCs, taken about 41 days after the first yellow fever vaccination. The receptors shown here come from a man aged 18-30 years who received the YFV17D yellow fever vaccine.

At least ten counts were recorded for this clonotype. The rearrangement links TRBV25-1 to TRBJ2-1, with D unresolved. Trimming took off 6 bases at V and 0 bases at J, with 6 bases between the two ends. Germline V lookup: CDR1 MGHDK, CDR2 SYGVNS. The length of the CDR3 is 13 residues. CDR3 region: CASRGNSYNEQFF. CDR3 DNA sequence: TGTGCCAGCAGAGGGAACTCCTACAATGAGCAGTTCTTC.

This clonotype was seen a few times. The genes are TRBV30 and TRBJ2-7; 10 bases are shared with TRBD2. Losses at the gene ends were 6 bases for V and 4 bases for J; bases not matched to a gene: 0. The CDR3 length is 11 residues. Per germline, CDR1 GTSNPN and CDR2 SVGIG (reference sequence). CDR3 bases: TGTGCCTGTAGCGGGGGGTACGAGCAGTACTTC. It is translated as CACSGGYEQYF.

This clonotype has only a few counts. The rearrangement uses TRBV4-3 and TRBJ1-2; D remains ambiguous. The V gene lost 0 bases and the J gene lost 4 bases, with 6 bases spanning the gap. CDR1 and CDR2 (germline): LGHNA, YSLEER. The CDR3 extends over 13 amino acids. CDR3 residues: CASSQDLFYGYTF. As DNA, the CDR3 is TGCGCCAGCAGCCAAGACCTGTTCTATGGCTACACCTTC.

The chain employs TRBV20-1 and TRBJ2-1; tentative D call: TRBD1 (5 bases). CDR1 and CDR2 from the germline V gene are DFQATT and SNEGSKA (reference sequence). CDR3 length: 13 residues. The CDR3 DNA follows: TGCAATGTCGCCCTAACAGGTTACAATGAGCAGTTCTTC. Translating it yields CNVALTGYNEQFF.

The chain employs TRBV7-9 and TRBJ2-5, with TRBD1 matching over 9 bases. V shed 5 bases and J 5 bases; nucleotides not matched to a gene: 9. Germline V gives CDR1 SEHNR, CDR2 FQNEAQ (reference sequence). This CDR3 region has 15 residues. In nucleotides, the CDR3 is TGTGCCAGCAGCCGAGGACAGGGGATAGGGGAGACCCAGTACTTC. This encodes CASSRGQGIGETQYF.

The chain uses TRBV5-4 and TRBJ1-2; no clear D. This CDR3 spans 14 amino acids. CDR1 is SGHNT and CDR2 is YYREEE in the germline V gene (reference sequence). V was cut by 0 bases and J by 0 bases, with 6 bases left in between. The CDR3 loop is CASSLASPNYGYTF. In nucleotides, the CDR3 is TGTGCCAGCAGCTTGGCCAGCCCTAACTATGGCTACACCTTC.

V usage is TRBV10-3 and J usage is TRBJ2-7; 13 bases are shared with TRBD2. The CDR3 spans 14 residues. CDR1 is ENHRY, CDR2 SYGVKD, per germline. V shed 8 bases, J shed 2 bases, and the junction held 3 bases outside the gene matches. The CDR3 is CAIAGTSGAYEQYF. CDR3 in DNA: TGTGCCATCGCCGGGACTAGCGGGGCCTACGAGCAGTACTTC.

This clonotype turned up a few times. The chain recombines TRBV6-1 with TRBJ2-2, with no clear D. The ends were cut back, 7 bases at V and 6 bases at J, with 15 bases in the middle. This CDR3 is built from 14 residues. The germline gives CDR1 MNHNS, CDR2 SASEGT. CDR3 loop: CASTLRLGAGELFF. CDR3 in DNA: TGTGCCAGCACACTCCGGCTTGGCGCCGGGGAGCTGTTTTTT.

The rearrangement uses TRBV11-1 and TRBJ2-1; 11 positions match TRBD2. Germline loops: CDR1 SGHAT, CDR2 FQDESV (reference sequence). This CDR3 spans 18 amino acids. Trimming took 5 bases from V and 7 from J; bases not matched to a gene: 16. CDR3 region: CASSLRGRGLAGGNEQFF. CDR3 nucleotide sequence: TGTGCCAGCAGCCTAAGAGGGCGTGGGCTAGCGGGGGGTAATGAGCAGTTCTTC.

This clonotype has more than one count but fewer than ten. V and J are TRBV6-2 or TRBV6-3 and TRBJ1-1; TRBD1 matches at 7 bases. The length of the CDR3 is 15 residues. V trimming: 6 bases; J trimming: 5 bases; junction bases outside the gene matches: 12. Germline assignment: CDR1 MNHEY and CDR2 SVGEGT. This CDR3 is CASRNIETGRTEAFF. The DNA of the CDR3 is TGTGCCAGCAGGAACATTGAGACAGGGAGAACTGAAGCTTTCTTT.

This clonotype was seen repeatedly, ten times or more. This chain uses TRBV5-6 with TRBJ2-1; D is uncertain. This CDR3 has 15 residues. CDR1 and CDR2 (germline): SGHDT, YYEEEE. V was clipped by 1 base and J by 8 bases, with 16 bases between them. The CDR3 DNA follows: TGTGCCAGCAGCTTGTTTTTAGCCCCCGCCTATGAGCAGTTCTTC. As protein: CASSLFLAPAYEQFF.

CDR3 sequence reads: CASSEVRSTAYEQYF. CDR3 DNA sequence: TGTGCCAGCAGTGAAGTACGGTCCACGGCCTACGAGCAGTACTTC. This chain uses TRBV6-1 with TRBJ2-7, with D hard to call. The CDR3 is 15 amino acids. The V end was cut by 1 base, the J end by 2 bases, with 12 bases between. Germline CDR1 and CDR2: MNHNS and SASEGT.

J is TRBJ1-5 and V is TRBV6-5, with a possible D match to TRBD1 (6 bases). The CDR3 runs 14 residues. Trimming took off 4 bases at V and 7 bases at J, with 14 bases between the two ends. The germline V gene has CDR1 MNHEY and CDR2 SVGAGI. DNA of the CDR3: TGTGCCAGCAGTTCCGTGGGGGGCAGGCAGCCCCAGCATTTT. Its translation: CASSSVGGRQPQHF.

J is TRBJ2-3 and V is TRBV2, with unresolved D. CDR1 SNHLY and CDR2 FYNNEI come from the germline V gene. This CDR3 is 15 amino acids long. V was cut by 5 bases and J by 3 bases, with 15 bases left in between. The CDR3, as DNA: TGTGCCAGCAGTATCAGCGCACCACTTACAGATACGCAGTATTTT. Translated: CASSISAPLTDTQYF. Combining the CDR3 with reference TRBV2 and TRBJ2-3 gives the whole variable domain EPEVTQTPSHQVTQMGQEVILRCVPISNHLYFYWYRQILGQKVEFLVSFYNNEISEKSEIFDDQFSVERPDGSNFTLKIRSTKLEDSAMYFCASSISAPLTDTQYFGPGTRLTVL.

This clonotype was recorded a few times. The chain uses TRBV7-2 and TRBJ1-5; possible D gene TRBD1, 6 bases. Germline V gene lookup returns CDR1 SGHTA and CDR2 FQGNSA. Trimming removed 5 bases at V and 6 bases at J, with 11 bases between. The CDR3 is 13 amino acids. CDR3 nucleotide sequence: TGTGCCAGCAGCGTACAGGGCATTCAGCCCCAGCATTTT. Translation: CASSVQGIQPQHF.

V is TRBV4-3 and J is TRBJ2-1, with D uncertain. Between the trimmed V and J ends, which lost 0 bases and 10 bases, there was a span of 10 bases. The CDR3 is made up of 13 amino acids. Germline V gene lookup returns CDR1 LGHNA and CDR2 YSLEER. The CDR3 sequence: CASSQDPWGEQFF. The CDR3 DNA is TGCGCCAGCAGCCAAGATCCATGGGGAGAGCAGTTCTTC.

The gene calls are TRBV29-1 and TRBJ2-1; D ambiguous. Germline V gene data show CDR1 as SQVTM and CDR2 as ANQGSEA. Trimming shortened V by 1 base and J by 1 base, and 2 bases separated the two germline ends. This CDR3 spans 12 amino acids. The CDR3 sequence: CSVEASYNEQFF. In DNA, the CDR3 is TGCAGCGTTGAAGCGTCCTACAATGAGCAGTTCTTC.

A few counts support this clonotype. The J gene is TRBJ2-3, the V gene TRBV24-1; D call uncertain. CDR3 length: 13 residues. CDR1 and CDR2 (germline): KGHDR, SFDVKD. The V gene lost 3 bases and the J gene lost 0 bases, with 3 bases spanning the gap. The CDR3 DNA is TGTGCCACCAGTGATCTGAGCACAGATACGCAGTATTTT. Translating it yields CATSDLSTDTQYF.

The V and J genes are TRBV20-1 and TRBJ2-7; 7 nucleotides agree with TRBD1. V gave up 5 bases and J gave up 1 base; unmatched junction bases: 5. Germline V CDR1 and CDR2: DFQATT, SNEGSKA (reference sequence). The length of the CDR3 is 13 residues. The CDR3 DNA follows: TGCAGTGCTGAAGCACAGGGGTCCTACGAGCAGTACGTC. Translating gives CSAEAQGSYEQYV.

The CDR3 nucleotides read TGTGCCAGCAGCCAATACAGTAACACCGGGGAGCTGTTTTTT. Protein sequence: CASSQYSNTGELFF. J is TRBJ2-2 and V is TRBV3-1; D ambiguous. Germline values: CDR1 LGHDT, CDR2 YNNKEL (reference sequence). The CDR3 sequence is 14 residues long. Between the trimmed V and J ends, which lost 2 bases and 2 bases, there was a span of 6 bases.

V and J are TRBV25-1 and TRBJ1-6, with D possibly being TRBD1 (5 bases). V was cut by 3 bases and J by 6 bases, with 12 bases left in between. The CDR3 has 15 residues. Germline assignment: CDR1 MGHDK and CDR2 SYGVNS. The CDR3: CASSEEGDLNSPLHF. For the CDR3, the DNA is TGTGCCAGCAGTGAGGAAGGGGATCTTAATTCACCCCTCCACTTT.

This clonotype was counted only a few times. This sequence joins TRBV5-1 and TRBJ2-6, with 8 bases lining up with TRBD2. Looked up from germline, CDR1 is SGHRS and CDR2 is YFSETQ. The CDR3 spans 14 residues. CDR3 DNA: TGCGCTAGCGGGGACATCTCTGGGGCCAACGTCCTGACTTTC. Translated, it gives CASGDISGANVLTF.

This clonotype was detected a few times. The chain uses TRBV11-2 and TRBJ1-1; D ambiguous. CDR3 length: 15 amino acids. The ends were cut back, 1 base at V and 5 bases at J, with 14 bases in the middle. The germline CDR1 and CDR2 sequences are SGHAT and FQNNGV. The CDR3 is CASSLGHSRTTEAFF. The DNA of the CDR3 is TGTGCCAGCAGCTTAGGGCACAGCCGAACAACTGAAGCTTTCTTT.

At least ten counts were recorded for this clonotype. This rearrangement joins TRBV12-3 or TRBV12-4 to TRBJ2-7, with D unclear. This CDR3 has 14 amino acids. V lost 7 bases to trimming and J lost 1 base, with 14 bases between them. Here the CDR3 reads CASIPAGQSYEQYF. CDR3 nucleotide sequence: TGTGCCAGCATCCCTGCTGGGCAGTCCTACGAGCAGTACTTC.

V and J are TRBV11-1 and TRBJ2-5; 10 bases align to TRBD2. Per germline, CDR1 SGHAT and CDR2 FQDESV (reference sequence). This CDR3 is built from 18 residues. The V gene end was trimmed by 0 bases and the J gene end by 2 bases; junction bases not matched to a gene: 9. In DNA, the CDR3 is TGTGCCAGCAGCTTAGCGGTAGCGGGGGGTATAATACAAGAGACCCAGTACTTC. Its translation is CASSLAVAGGIIQETQYF.

The chain couples TRBV5-1 to TRBJ2-3; the D gene is possibly TRBD2 (7 bases). Germline V CDR1 and CDR2: SGHRS, YFSETQ. V shed 0 bases and J shed 2 bases, with 13 bases lying between them. The CDR3 sequence is 16 residues long. CDR3 region: CASSLGGGADTDTQYF. DNA of the CDR3: TGCGCCAGCAGCTTGGGGGGGGGCGCCGACACAGATACGCAGTATTTT. Filled out from reference TRBV5-1 and TRBJ2-3, the complete variable domain reads KAGVTQTPRYLIKTRGQQVTLSCSPISGHRSVSWYQQTPGQGLQFLFEYFSETQRNKGNFPGRFSGRQFSNSRSEMNVSTLELGDSALYLCASSLGGGADTDTQYFGPGTRLTVL.

This clonotype has a handful of counts. The gene calls are TRBV6-2 or TRBV6-3 and TRBJ2-3, with D perhaps matching TRBD1 or TRBD2 (5 bases each). The germline V gene has CDR1 MNHEY and CDR2 SVGEGT. Trimming removed 0 bases from V and 6 bases from J, with 19 bases in between. This CDR3 comprises 17 residues. The CDR3 loop is CASSYSPPERGSDTQYF. As DNA, the CDR3 is TGTGCCAGCAGTTACTCCCCTCCTGAGAGGGGATCGGATACGCAGTATTTT.

The chain combines TRBV29-1 with TRBJ1-2, with 9 bases matching TRBD1. Germline V gene lookup returns CDR1 SQVTM and CDR2 ANQGSEA. Trimming cost V 6 bases and J 6 bases; bases outside gene matches: 2. The CDR3 runs to 11 residues. This chain's CDR3 is CSVRQGDGYTF. CDR3 sequence (DNA): TGCAGCGTCCGACAGGGGGATGGCTACACCTTC.

The gene calls are TRBV7-2 and TRBJ2-3, with D perhaps TRBD2 (5 bases). This CDR3 is built from 13 residues. Trimming took 2 bases from V and 11 from J, leaving 14 bases between them. CDR1 and CDR2 (germline): SGHTA, FQGNSA. CDR3 loop: CASSLSGLLGQYF. In nucleotides, the CDR3 is TGTGCCAGCAGCTTAAGTGGACTTTTAGGGCAGTATTTT.

This chain uses TRBV27 with TRBJ2-7; 10 nucleotides align to TRBD1. Germline-derived CDR1 and CDR2 are MNHEY and SMNVEV (reference sequence). The CDR3 contains 15 residues. V was clipped by 7 bases and J by 3 bases; unmatched bases: 9. The chain's CDR3 is CASTQLTGGNYEQYF. CDR3 bases: TGTGCCAGCACCCAGCTGACAGGGGGCAACTACGAGCAGTACTTC.

The chain couples TRBV18 to TRBJ1-6; maybe TRBD1 (5 bases). Per the germline V gene, CDR1 is KGHSH and CDR2 is LQKENI. This CDR3 is built from 13 residues. V was clipped by 5 bases and J by 8 bases, with 10 bases between them. In DNA, the CDR3 is TGTGCCAGCTCAGAGGGGCTGGATTCACCCCTCCACTTT. Its protein is CASSEGLDSPLHF.

This clonotype was picked up a small number of times. The chain combines TRBV12-3 or TRBV12-4 with TRBJ1-3; no definite D call. The CDR3 sequence is 14 residues long. Between the trimmed V and J ends, which lost 3 bases and 4 bases, there was a span of 10 bases. Here the CDR3 DNA reads TGTGCCAGCAGTTTTAACCCTGAGGGAAACACCATATATTTT. Its translation: CASSFNPEGNTIYF.